Given below is one T cell receptor beta chain in context. The sample is drawn from a study of cytomegalovirus exposure and HLA in healthy donors. Turning to the study itself: The 110 or so validation repertoires, a later analysis reported, used the same platform as the 666 first-cohort repertoires.

The germline V gene encodes CDR1 SNHLY and CDR2 FYNNEI. V shed 7 bases and J shed 0 bases, with 6 bases lying between them. The CDR3 runs 12 residues. Data came from immunoSEQ multiplex PCR; TCRdb stores just in-frame clones and leaves some out. The table has approximately 300,000 clones, around 86% seen once. This TCR was recovered from a woman younger than 35 in good health and CMV-seronegative. V and J are TRBV2 and TRBJ2-5, with D hard to call. Sequencing input: PBMCs. CDR3 region: CASMEYQETQYF. In DNA, the CDR3 is TGTGCCAGCATGGAGTACCAAGAGACCCAGTACTTC.